The rows below give T cell receptor beta chains drawn from one sample of a study of T cell responses to AZD1222 COVID-19 vaccine. Assay used: immunoSEQ multiplex PCR; TCRdb lists only in-frame clones, some missing. The top ten clones hold approximately 4% of a sample with about 130,000 clones, around four fifths of them seen once. Sequences were derived from peripheral blood, sampled on day 0 of AZD1222 vaccination. The receptors here all came from an adult in good health. CDR3s include the opening cysteine and the closing phenylalanine or tryptophan. The D gene is left open where the match is weak. Expanded clones get a size class; other rows say once, few or many, or leave the size out.

d_gene: TRBD1; abundance: once; v_gene: TRBV19; j_gene: TRBJ2-2; CDR3aa: CASRDGQGRAGELFF; CDR3nt: TGTGCCAGTAGGGACGGACAGGGGAGAGCCGGGGAGCTGTTTTTT
d_gene: -; abundance: once; v_gene: TRBV4-2; j_gene: TRBJ2-7; CDR3aa: CASREGPSTSHEQYF; CDR3nt: TGTGCCAGCAGGGAGGGGCCCTCCACTTCCCACGAGCAGTACTTC
d_gene: -; abundance: -; v_gene: TRBV5-1; j_gene: TRBJ1-5; CDR3aa: CASSGWGNQPQHF; CDR3nt: TGCGCCAGCAGTGGATGGGGCAATCAGCCCCAGCATTTT
d_gene: -; abundance: -; v_gene: TRBV5-1; j_gene: TRBJ1-2; CDR3aa: CASSLYPEPGGYTF; CDR3nt: TGCGCCAGCAGCTTGTACCCCGAGCCGGGTGGCTACACCTTC
d_gene: -; abundance: -; v_gene: TRBV19; j_gene: TRBJ1-4; CDR3aa: CASSIVGATNEKLFF; CDR3nt: TGTGCCAGTAGTATAGTAGGAGCAACTAATGAAAAACTGTTTTTT
d_gene: -; abundance: -; v_gene: TRBV4-1; j_gene: TRBJ1-2; CDR3aa: CASSHTRGGYGYTF; CDR3nt: TGCGCCAGCAGTCACACCAGGGGCGGGTATGGCTACACCTTC
d_gene: TRBD1; abundance: -; v_gene: TRBV3-1/TRBV3-2; j_gene: TRBJ1-1; CDR3aa: CASSQPGQGAWAFF; CDR3nt: TGTGCCAGCAGCCAACCGGGACAGGGGGCGTGGGCTTTCTTT
d_gene: -; abundance: -; v_gene: TRBV29-1; j_gene: TRBJ2-2; CDR3aa: CSVVTGPTGELFF; CDR3nt: TGCAGCGTCGTGACAGGCCCCACCGGGGAGCTGTTTTTT
d_gene: -; abundance: -; v_gene: TRBV24-1; j_gene: TRBJ1-2; CDR3aa: CATSDPSAGGFKQLYGYTF; CDR3nt: TGTGCCACCAGTGACCCGTCGGCCGGAGGGTTTAAGCAACTCTATGGCTACACCTTC
d_gene: -; abundance: -; v_gene: TRBV29-1; j_gene: TRBJ1-2; CDR3aa: CSVELGGGGYTF; CDR3nt: TGCAGCGTTGAACTCGGGGGAGGAGGCTACACCTTC
d_gene: -; abundance: -; v_gene: TRBV6-5; j_gene: TRBJ1-5; CDR3aa: CASSYSRGNQPQHF; CDR3nt: TGTGCCAGCAGTTACTCGAGGGGAAATCAGCCCCAGCATTTT
d_gene: TRBD1; abundance: -; v_gene: TRBV5-6; j_gene: TRBJ1-2; CDR3aa: CASSPRRTGGHHGYTF; CDR3nt: TGTGCCAGCAGCCCCCGCAGAACAGGGGGCCATCATGGCTACACCTTC
d_gene: -; abundance: -; v_gene: TRBV24-1; j_gene: TRBJ1-2; CDR3aa: CATSDSYYGYTF; CDR3nt: TGTGCCACGAGTGACAGCTACTATGGCTACACCTTC
d_gene: TRBD1; abundance: -; v_gene: TRBV19; j_gene: TRBJ1-1; CDR3aa: CASSIGSAGGRAFF; CDR3nt: TGTGCCAGTAGTATAGGATCGGCAGGGGGCCGTGCTTTCTTT
d_gene: TRBD2; abundance: -; v_gene: TRBV5-1; j_gene: TRBJ2-1; CDR3aa: CASSLVAGGYNEQFF; CDR3nt: TGCGCCAGCAGCTTGGTTGCGGGGGGTTACAATGAGCAGTTCTTC
d_gene: -; abundance: once; v_gene: TRBV30; j_gene: TRBJ1-5; CDR3aa: CAWSGGQGNQPQHF; CDR3nt: TGTGCCTGGAGTGGGGGGCAGGGAAATCAGCCCCAGCATTTT
d_gene: -; abundance: -; v_gene: TRBV3-1/TRBV3-2; j_gene: TRBJ1-4; CDR3aa: CASSRTLPQWRESEKLFF; CDR3nt: TGTGCCAGCAGCCGCACGCTACCCCAATGGAGAGAAAGCGAAAAACTGTTTTTT
d_gene: -; abundance: -; v_gene: TRBV28; j_gene: TRBJ2-1; CDR3aa: CASSPPPGERQFF; CDR3nt: TGTGCCAGCAGCCCCCCCCCAGGGGAGAGGCAGTTCTTC
d_gene: TRBD1; abundance: -; v_gene: TRBV19; j_gene: TRBJ1-5; CDR3aa: CASGGQGNQPQHF; CDR3nt: TGTGCCAGTGGGGGACAGGGCAATCAGCCCCAGCATTTT
d_gene: -; abundance: -; v_gene: TRBV14; j_gene: TRBJ2-5; CDR3aa: CATSQGQQETQYF; CDR3nt: TGTGCCACCTCCCAAGGACAGCAAGAGACCCAGTACTTC
d_gene: TRBD1; abundance: -; v_gene: TRBV19; j_gene: TRBJ1-5; CDR3aa: CASSIVTGGQPQHF; CDR3nt: TGTGCCAGTAGTATAGTCACAGGGGGTCAGCCCCAGCATTTT
d_gene: -; abundance: once; v_gene: TRBV5-1; j_gene: TRBJ2-2; CDR3aa: CASSPGHKNTGELFF; CDR3nt: TGCGCCAGCAGCCCGGGACATAAGAACACCGGGGAGCTGTTTTTT
d_gene: -; abundance: -; v_gene: TRBV28; j_gene: TRBJ1-1; CDR3aa: CASTLTGAEAFF; CDR3nt: TGTGCCAGCACTCTTACGGGGGCCGAAGCTTTCTTT
d_gene: -; abundance: -; v_gene: TRBV5-5; j_gene: TRBJ1-3; CDR3aa: CASSLGSSTGNTIYF; CDR3nt: TGTGCCAGCAGCTTGGGCAGCTCGACCGGGAACACCATATATTTT
d_gene: TRBD2; abundance: -; v_gene: TRBV5-1; j_gene: TRBJ2-1; CDR3aa: CASSLRPAGGREQFF; CDR3nt: TGCGCCAGCAGCTTGCGTCCAGCGGGGGGGCGGGAGCAGTTCTTC
d_gene: -; abundance: -; v_gene: TRBV6-2/TRBV6-3; j_gene: TRBJ2-7; CDR3aa: CASSSEEFYEQYF; CDR3nt: TGTGCCAGCAGTTCAGAAGAATTCTACGAGCAGTACTTC
d_gene: -; abundance: -; v_gene: TRBV24-1; j_gene: TRBJ2-1; CDR3aa: CATSGDSPFEQFF; CDR3nt: TGTGCCACCAGTGGGGACTCCCCATTTGAGCAGTTCTTC
d_gene: -; abundance: -; v_gene: TRBV6-5; j_gene: TRBJ1-2; CDR3aa: CASSPREVYGYTF; CDR3nt: TGTGCCAGCAGTCCCCGGGAGGTCTATGGCTACACCTTC
d_gene: TRBD1; abundance: once; v_gene: TRBV30; j_gene: TRBJ1-2; CDR3aa: CAWSVGGSYTF; CDR3nt: TGTGCCTGGAGTGTAGGGGGCAGCTACACCTTC
d_gene: TRBD1; abundance: -; v_gene: TRBV10-3; j_gene: TRBJ2-7; CDR3aa: CAIAKDRVSYEQYF; CDR3nt: TGTGCCATCGCTAAGGACAGGGTCTCCTACGAGCAGTACTTC
d_gene: -; abundance: -; v_gene: TRBV18; j_gene: TRBJ1-1; CDR3aa: CASSPKEGGTEAFF; CDR3nt: TGTGCCAGCTCACCGAAGGAAGGCGGCACTGAAGCTTTCTTT
d_gene: TRBD1; abundance: -; v_gene: TRBV9; j_gene: TRBJ1-2; CDR3aa: CASSRTGKDGYTF; CDR3nt: TGTGCCAGCTCCCGGACAGGGAAGGACGGCTACACCTTC
d_gene: -; abundance: once; v_gene: TRBV5-6; j_gene: TRBJ1-1; CDR3aa: CASSPDTGKNTEAFF; CDR3nt: TGTGCCAGCAGCCCGGACACAGGAAAGAACACTGAAGCTTTCTTT
d_gene: TRBD1; abundance: few; v_gene: TRBV27; j_gene: TRBJ1-5; CDR3aa: CASSLGQGFPNQPQHF; CDR3nt: TGTGCCAGCAGTTTGGGACAGGGTTTCCCTAATCAGCCCCAGCATTTT
d_gene: -; abundance: -; v_gene: TRBV4-1; j_gene: TRBJ1-1; CDR3aa: CASSLSLGLNTEAFF; CDR3nt: TGCGCCAGCAGCCTATCCCTGGGACTGAACACTGAAGCTTTCTTT
d_gene: -; abundance: few; v_gene: TRBV7-2; j_gene: TRBJ1-5; CDR3aa: CASSLDRVGMNNQPQHF; CDR3nt: TGTGCCAGCAGCTTAGATCGGGTAGGGATGAACAATCAGCCCCAGCATTTT
d_gene: -; abundance: once; v_gene: TRBV15; j_gene: TRBJ2-2; CDR3aa: CATSRGPRQTGELFF; CDR3nt: TGTGCCACCAGCAGAGGGCCGCGACAGACCGGGGAGCTGTTTTTT
d_gene: -; abundance: -; v_gene: TRBV6-5; j_gene: TRBJ1-2; CDR3aa: CASRPPGTPYGYTF; CDR3nt: TGTGCCAGCAGACCACCTGGGACACCCTATGGCTACACCTTC
d_gene: -; abundance: -; v_gene: TRBV7-6; j_gene: TRBJ1-2; CDR3aa: CASSPSGYGYTF; CDR3nt: TGTGCCAGCAGCCCCTCGGGGTATGGCTACACCTTC
d_gene: -; abundance: -; v_gene: TRBV6-5; j_gene: TRBJ2-7; CDR3aa: CASFFQGTYEQYF; CDR3nt: TGTGCCAGCTTTTTCCAGGGCACCTACGAGCAGTACTTC
d_gene: -; abundance: -; v_gene: TRBV5-4; j_gene: TRBJ1-1; CDR3aa: CASSNYGPTEAFF; CDR3nt: TGTGCCAGCAGCAACTATGGGCCCACTGAAGCTTTCTTT
d_gene: -; abundance: -; v_gene: TRBV7-2; j_gene: TRBJ1-1; CDR3aa: CASSLSDLYAEAFF; CDR3nt: TGTGCCAGCAGCCTTTCTGATTTATATGCTGAAGCTTTCTTT
d_gene: -; abundance: -; v_gene: TRBV20-1; j_gene: TRBJ2-3; CDR3aa: CSASKGPRVTDTQYF; CDR3nt: TGCAGTGCTAGTAAAGGGCCCAGGGTGACAGATACGCAGTATTTT
d_gene: -; abundance: few; v_gene: TRBV5-6; j_gene: TRBJ2-7; CDR3aa: CASSLGRAVDEQYF; CDR3nt: TGTGCCAGCAGCTTGGGAAGGGCGGTCGACGAGCAGTACTTC
d_gene: -; abundance: once; v_gene: TRBV2; j_gene: TRBJ1-2; CDR3aa: CASSEAGNYGYTF; CDR3nt: TGTGCCAGCAGTGAAGCAGGCAACTATGGCTACACCTTC
d_gene: -; abundance: -; v_gene: TRBV29-1; j_gene: TRBJ1-3; CDR3aa: CSFTGPSGNTIYF; CDR3nt: TGCAGCTTTACAGGTCCCTCTGGAAACACCATATATTTT
d_gene: TRBD1; abundance: -; v_gene: TRBV6-5; j_gene: TRBJ1-5; CDR3aa: CASRRGQGAGQPQHF; CDR3nt: TGTGCCAGCAGGAGGGGACAGGGGGCAGGACAGCCCCAGCATTTT
d_gene: TRBD1; abundance: -; v_gene: TRBV25-1; j_gene: TRBJ2-3; CDR3aa: CASRETGNTDTQYF; CDR3nt: TGTGCCAGCAGGGAGACAGGGAACACAGATACGCAGTATTTT
d_gene: -; abundance: -; v_gene: TRBV12-3/TRBV12-4; j_gene: TRBJ1-2; CDR3aa: CASSLSSYGYTF; CDR3nt: TGTGCCAGCAGTTTATCCAGCTATGGCTACACCTTC
d_gene: TRBD1; abundance: -; v_gene: TRBV6-5; j_gene: TRBJ2-7; CDR3aa: CASRKGTDREQYF; CDR3nt: TGTGCCAGCAGGAAGGGGACAGATCGCGAGCAGTACTTC
d_gene: -; abundance: -; v_gene: TRBV6-6; j_gene: TRBJ1-1; CDR3aa: CASSLTAGAFF; CDR3nt: TGTGCCAGCAGTCTGACAGCCGGAGCTTTCTTT
d_gene: -; abundance: -; v_gene: TRBV5-1; j_gene: TRBJ2-1; CDR3aa: CASSSTTDRRSYNEQFF; CDR3nt: TGCGCCAGCAGCTCAACAACCGACAGGCGCTCCTACAATGAGCAGTTCTTC
d_gene: -; abundance: -; v_gene: TRBV13; j_gene: TRBJ1-4; CDR3aa: CASQLSGGNEKLFF; CDR3nt: TGTGCCAGCCAGCTCTCCGGCGGGAATGAAAAACTGTTTTTT
d_gene: -; abundance: -; v_gene: TRBV11-2; j_gene: TRBJ1-5; CDR3aa: CASSLEALGAPQHF; CDR3nt: TGTGCCAGCAGCTTAGAGGCCCTGGGAGCGCCCCAGCATTTT
d_gene: -; abundance: -; v_gene: TRBV30; j_gene: TRBJ2-5; CDR3aa: CAWRRGGNQETQYF; CDR3nt: TGTGCCTGGAGGCGAGGGGGAAACCAAGAGACCCAGTACTTC
d_gene: -; abundance: -; v_gene: TRBV25-1; j_gene: TRBJ1-1; CDR3aa: CASSRQRSEAFF; CDR3nt: TGTGCCAGCAGTCGACAGCGAAGTGAAGCTTTCTTT
d_gene: -; abundance: -; v_gene: TRBV2; j_gene: TRBJ1-1; CDR3aa: CASSGQLYEAFF; CDR3nt: TGTGCCAGCAGTGGACAGCTTTATGAAGCTTTCTTT
d_gene: TRBD1; abundance: once; v_gene: TRBV11-2; j_gene: TRBJ2-6; CDR3aa: CASSKNPTGGHSGANVLTF; CDR3nt: TGTGCCAGCAGCAAAAACCCTACAGGGGGCCACTCTGGGGCCAACGTCCTGACTTTC
d_gene: -; abundance: once; v_gene: TRBV28; j_gene: TRBJ1-5; CDR3aa: CASRDRPNSNQPQHF; CDR3nt: TGTGCCAGCCGAGACAGACCAAATAGCAATCAGCCCCAGCATTTT